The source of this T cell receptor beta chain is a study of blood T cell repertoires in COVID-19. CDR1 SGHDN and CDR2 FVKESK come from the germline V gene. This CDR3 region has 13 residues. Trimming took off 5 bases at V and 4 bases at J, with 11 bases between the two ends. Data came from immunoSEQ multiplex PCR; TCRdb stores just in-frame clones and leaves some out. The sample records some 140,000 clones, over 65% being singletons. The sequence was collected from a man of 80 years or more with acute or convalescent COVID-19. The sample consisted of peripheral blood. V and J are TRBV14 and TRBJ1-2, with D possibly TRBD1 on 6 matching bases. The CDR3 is CASSETGLYGYTF. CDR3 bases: TGTGCCAGCAGCGAGACAGGCCTCTATGGCTACACCTTC.